Sequencing of this TCR beta chain was carried out in a study of post-analysis software for immune sequencing data. Study-level information: Progressive-relapsing, secondary progressive and relapsing-remitting multiple sclerosis were among the disease courses included.

The library was made from cDNA and included unique molecular identifiers. Between roughly 1 and 10 million T cells gave rise to some 490,000 cDNA molecules. TCRdb redid the calling of the PCR reads with MiXCR, one entry per CDR3 protein. The table shows 750,000 to 950,000 distinct CDR3 sequences, with roughly 58% occurring only once. In its sample, this clonotype was seen a few times. The antigen remains unidentified. Study findings and constraints: Versus controls, multiple sclerosis patients showed significantly lower diversity (normalized Chao1). The authors found that F measure strongly co-clustered same-batch samples.

The clonotype was recovered from a girl between 10 and 17 years old with multiple sclerosis. Sequencing was performed on blood.

The DNA of the CDR3 is TGTGCCAGCAGCTTACAGGGGGCGACCGGGGAGCTGTTTTTT. Amino acid sequence: CASSLQGATGELFF. The chain employs TRBV11-1 and TRBJ2-2, with 8 positions matching TRBD1. The germline CDR1 and CDR2 sequences are SGHAT and FQDESV (reference sequence). The CDR3 consists of 14 residues. Trimming removed 2 bases from V and 5 bases from J; junction bases left unmatched: 1.